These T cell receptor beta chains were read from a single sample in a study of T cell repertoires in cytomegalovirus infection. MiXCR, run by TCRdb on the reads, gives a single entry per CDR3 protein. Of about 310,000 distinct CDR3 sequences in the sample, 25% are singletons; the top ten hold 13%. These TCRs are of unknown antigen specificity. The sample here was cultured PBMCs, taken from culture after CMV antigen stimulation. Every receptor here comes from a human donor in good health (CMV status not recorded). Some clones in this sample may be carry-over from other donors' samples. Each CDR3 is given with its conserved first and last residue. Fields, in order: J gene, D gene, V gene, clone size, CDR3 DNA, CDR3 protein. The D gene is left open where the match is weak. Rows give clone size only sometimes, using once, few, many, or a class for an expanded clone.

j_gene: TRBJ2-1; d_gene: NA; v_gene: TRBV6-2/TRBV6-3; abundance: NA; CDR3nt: TGTGCCAGCAGGAGTCCCGTGGTAGCGTCCTACAATGAGCAGTTCTTC; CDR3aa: CASRSPVVASYNEQFF
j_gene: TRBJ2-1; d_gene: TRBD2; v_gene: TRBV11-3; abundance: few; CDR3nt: TGTGCCAGCAGCGTGAGCGGGACTAGCGGGGGGGGGTTAAGTGAGCAGTTCTTC; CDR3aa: CASSVSGTSGGGLSEQFF
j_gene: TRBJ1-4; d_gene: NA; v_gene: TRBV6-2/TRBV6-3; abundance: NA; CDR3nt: TGTGCCAGCAGCGCTCATGAAAAACTGTTTTTT; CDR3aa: CASSAHEKLFF
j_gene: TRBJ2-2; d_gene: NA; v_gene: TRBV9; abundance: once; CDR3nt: TGTGCCAGCAGCGTAGACAAGTCGCACGGGGAGCTGTTTTTT; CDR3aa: CASSVDKSHGELFF
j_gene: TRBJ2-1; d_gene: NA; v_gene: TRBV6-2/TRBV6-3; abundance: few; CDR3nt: TGTGCCAGCAGTTTTGAGCGGGCCCCTCCCAATGAGCAGTTCTTC; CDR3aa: CASSFERAPPNEQFF
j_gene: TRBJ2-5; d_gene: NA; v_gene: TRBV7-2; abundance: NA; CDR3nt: TGTGCCAGCAGCCTGAGACAGTATGGAGAGACCCAGTACTTC; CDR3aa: CASSLRQYGETQYF
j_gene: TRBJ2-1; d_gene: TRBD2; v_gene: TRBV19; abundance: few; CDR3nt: TGTGCCAGTACTCAAGCGGGAGTTACTGAGCAGTTCTTC; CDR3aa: CASTQAGVTEQFF
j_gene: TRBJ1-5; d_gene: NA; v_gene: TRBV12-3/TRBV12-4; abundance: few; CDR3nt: TGTGCCAGCAGTTTAGGGGGTTGGAATCAGCCCCAGCATTTT; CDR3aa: CASSLGGWNQPQHF
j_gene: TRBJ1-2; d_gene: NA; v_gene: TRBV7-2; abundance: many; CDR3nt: TGTGCCAGCAGCTTTTCACCGGGACGGTCCTATGGCTACACCTTC; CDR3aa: CASSFSPGRSYGYTF
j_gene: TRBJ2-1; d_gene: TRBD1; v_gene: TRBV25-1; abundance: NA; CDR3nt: TGTGCCAGCAGTTTGTCCCCGGGACAGGGGTCCAATGAGCAGTTCTTC; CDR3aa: CASSLSPGQGSNEQFF
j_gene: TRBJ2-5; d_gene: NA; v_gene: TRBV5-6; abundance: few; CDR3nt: TGTGCCAGCAGCTTGGAGTCACGGACCCAGTACTTC; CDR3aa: CASSLESRTQYF
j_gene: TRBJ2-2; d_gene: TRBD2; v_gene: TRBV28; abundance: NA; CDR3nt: TGTGCCAGCAGTTCCATTAGCCCCCTTCGGATAGCGGGAGGAACCGGGGAGCTGTTTTTT; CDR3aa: CASSSISPLRIAGGTGELFF
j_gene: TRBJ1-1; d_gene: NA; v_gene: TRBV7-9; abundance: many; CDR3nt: TGTGCCAGCAGGTTGTTACAGGGCGGCACTGAAGCTTTCTTT; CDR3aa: CASRLLQGGTEAFF
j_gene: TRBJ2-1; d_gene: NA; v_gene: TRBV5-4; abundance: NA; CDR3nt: TGTGCCAGCAGCTCCGGGGATCGGGGCTGGCCGAATGAGCAGTTCTTC; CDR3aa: CASSSGDRGWPNEQFF
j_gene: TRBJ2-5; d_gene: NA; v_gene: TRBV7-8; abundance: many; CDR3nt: TGTGCCAGCAGCTCAGTCGGCAGGGAGACCCAGTACTTC; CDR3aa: CASSSVGRETQYF
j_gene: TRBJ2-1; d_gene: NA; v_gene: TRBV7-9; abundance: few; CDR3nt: TGTGCCAGCAGCTACGAACACAGGAGCTCCTACAATGAGCAGTTCTTC; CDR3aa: CASSYEHRSSYNEQFF
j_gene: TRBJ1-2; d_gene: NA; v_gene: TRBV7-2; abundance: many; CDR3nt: TGTGCCAGCAGCGCCCTCTCCAACCTCTATGGCTACACCTTC; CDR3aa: CASSALSNLYGYTF